The entry below describes one TCR beta chain. Its matching antigen is unknown. From germline, CDR1 is MDHEN and CDR2 SYDVKM. V lost 2 bases, J lost 0 bases, and 13 bases lay in between. CDR3 size: 16 residues. Uncontrolled infections, other autoimmune diseases, pregnancy or lactation led to exclusion of patients. The data originate from a study of T cells in Graves' hyperthyroidism and ophthalmopathy. General observations from the study: Most expanded thyroid clonotypes above 0.001 recurred in blood. Ophthalmopathy was model-predicted a median roughly six months pre-onset.

The TCR beta CDR3 regions underwent amplification using RNA transcripts as the source. The TCR CDR3 first-round RT-PCR relied on the HTBI primer set. TCRdb reprocessed the multiplex PCR reads via MiXCR and lists one record per CDR3 protein. Of 250,000 to 300,000 distinct CDR3 sequences in the sample, 15% to 20% were seen once. The TCR comes from a woman aged 60-70 years with Graves' ophthalmopathy. The source material was blood. This chain connects TRBV28 to TRBJ1-1, with TRBD1 as a possible D gene (5 bases). CDR3 sequence: CASSLTGGGLNTEAFF. For the CDR3, the DNA is TGTGCCAGCAGTTTAACGGGGGGAGGACTGAACACTGAAGCTTTCTTT.